The 31 T cell receptor beta chains listed next were all sequenced from one sample in a study of high-grade serous ovarian cancer treatment subgroups. Tumor tissue was taken before any definitive surgery or chemotherapy was given. Assay used: immunoSEQ multiplex PCR; TCRdb lists only in-frame clones, some missing. The sample lists approximately 40,000 clones, approximately 81% occurring once. The material sequenced was tumor tissue. These receptors were taken from a human donor with high-grade serous ovarian cancer.

The rearrangement uses TRBV28 and TRBJ1-3, with D unclear. CDR1 and CDR2 from the germline V gene are MDHEN and SYDVKM. CDR3 size: 11 residues. The V gene lost 6 bases and the J gene lost 8 bases, with 8 bases spanning the gap. The CDR3 bases are TGTGCCAGCAGACGGAGGGACACCATATATTTT. This gives the protein CASRRRDTIYF.

The table lists this clone with a few counts. The chain combines TRBV2 with TRBJ1-5; TRBD1 matches 7 bases. Trimming at V came to 5 bases and at J to 8 bases, leaving 9 bases not matched to a gene. CDR1 SNHLY and CDR2 FYNNEI come from the germline V gene. The CDR3 sequence is 14 residues long. CDR3 region: CASSLRQGREPQHF. DNA of the CDR3: TGTGCCAGCAGTCTCCGACAGGGAAGGGAGCCCCAGCATTTT.

V usage is TRBV30 and J usage is TRBJ1-1; TRBD1 agrees at 7 bases. CDR1 and CDR2 from the germline V gene are GTSNPN and SVGIG (reference sequence). V shed 5 bases, J shed 5 bases, and the junction held 8 bases outside the gene matches. The CDR3 is 13 amino acids. The CDR3 region is CAWSTGYHTEAFF. The CDR3 coding sequence is TGTGCCTGGTCGACAGGGTATCATACTGAAGCTTTCTTT.

The V and J genes are TRBV30 and TRBJ2-5, with D perhaps matching TRBD2 (5 bases). Trimming took off 0 bases at V and 7 bases at J, with 6 bases between the two ends. The V gene's germline CDR1 is GTSNPN and CDR2 SVGIG (reference sequence). This CDR3 spans 11 amino acids. For the CDR3, the DNA is TGTGCCTGGAGTGTACGGGGGACCCAGTACTTC. Translating gives CAWSVRGTQYF.

This rearrangement joins TRBV4-3 to TRBJ1-5; TRBD1 matches at 7 bases. After removal of 0 bases from V and 2 bases from J, the junction contained 10 bases not matched to a gene. The CDR3 spans 18 residues. The germline V gene has CDR1 LGHNA and CDR2 YSLEER. This CDR3 reads CASSQDRGQAHCNQPQHF. CDR3 nucleotides: TGCGCCAGCAGCCAAGATCGCGGACAGGCTCATTGCAATCAGCCCCAGCATTTT.

The chain links TRBV28 to TRBJ2-1; D not resolved. V was pared by 2 bases and J by 5 bases, with 10 bases between. The germline V gene has CDR1 MDHEN and CDR2 SYDVKM. CDR3 length: 14 amino acids. As DNA, the CDR3 is TGTGCCAGCAGTTTAGGGCGACCCGACAATGAGCAGTTCTTC. This codes for CASSLGRPDNEQFF.

This sequence joins TRBV25-1 and TRBJ2-1; 7 bases fit TRBD1. Germline loops: CDR1 MGHDK, CDR2 SYGVNS. Trimming at V came to 4 bases and at J to 0 bases, leaving 9 bases not matched to a gene. The CDR3 is 17 residues long. The CDR3 sequence is CASSGQGRNLSYNEQFF. CDR3 coding DNA: TGTGCCAGCAGTGGACAGGGCCGAAACCTCTCCTACAATGAGCAGTTCTTC. The full variable domain, completed using reference TRBV25-1 and TRBJ2-1, is EADIYQTPRYLVIGTGKKITLECSQTMGHDKMYWYQQDPGMELHLIHYSYGVNSTEKGDLSSESTVSRIRTEHFPLTLESARPSHTSQYLCASSGQGRNLSYNEQFFGPGTRLTVL.

V and J are TRBV2 and TRBJ2-7; 7 bases line up with TRBD1. Germline V gene data show CDR1 as SNHLY and CDR2 as FYNNEI. Losses at the gene ends were 2 bases for V and 1 base for J; bases not matched to a gene: 5. The CDR3 is 15 amino acids. As DNA, the CDR3 is TGTGCCAGCAGTGAACCGGGGACAGAGTCCTACGAGCAGTACTTC. Translating gives CASSEPGTESYEQYF.

The gene calls are TRBV7-6 and TRBJ1-2; D might be TRBD1 (5 bases). The V and J ends lost 5 bases and 8 bases respectively, with 15 bases between them. CDR1 and CDR2 from the germline V gene are SGHVS and FNYEAQ. The CDR3 runs to 13 residues. The CDR3 DNA sequence: TGTGCCAGCAGCGCGGGACGGGGAGGCGGCTACACCTTC. It translates to CASSAGRGGGYTF. Supplemented by reference TRBV7-6 and TRBJ1-2, the full variable domain reads GAGVSQSPRYKVTKRGQDVALRCDPISGHVSLYWYRQALGQGPEFLTYFNYEAQQDKSGLPNDRFSAERPEGSISTLTIQRTEQRDSAMYRCASSAGRGGGYTFGSGTRLTVV.

This clone was observed a few times. This chain links TRBV4-3 with TRBJ2-2; TRBD2 matches 7 bases. The CDR3 extends over 16 amino acids. Germline assignment: CDR1 LGHNA and CDR2 YSLEER. Trimming cost V 1 base and J 1 base; bases outside gene matches: 3. The CDR3 sequence is CASSQGGGGNTGELFF. CDR3 coding DNA: TGCGCCAGCAGCCAAGGGGGCGGGGGGAACACCGGGGAGCTGTTTTTT.

J is TRBJ2-7 and V is TRBV5-1; 7 nucleotides agree with TRBD1. CDR1 is SGHRS and CDR2 is YFSETQ in the germline V gene. The CDR3 runs to 14 residues. Unmatched junction bases numbered 5, after V lost 0 bases and J lost 5 bases. The CDR3 loop reads CASSLGQGLDEQYF. The CDR3, as DNA: TGCGCCAGCAGCTTGGGACAGGGCCTCGACGAGCAGTACTTC.

This chain joins TRBV30 and TRBJ2-7; D may match TRBD1 or TRBD2 (5 bases each). Between the trimmed V and J ends, which lost 0 bases and 3 bases, there was a span of 21 bases. Germline V gene lookup returns CDR1 GTSNPN and CDR2 SVGIG (reference sequence). The CDR3 contains 17 residues. The CDR3 DNA reads as TGTGCCTGGAGTGTAATAAGGGACGGGGCGAACGGCTACGAGCAGTACTTC. It is translated as CAWSVIRDGANGYEQYF.

This clone was observed a handful of times. Written as DNA, the CDR3 is TGTGCCAGCAGTTACGCGGAGGGAAATGGCTACACCTTC. The encoded protein is CASSYAEGNGYTF. The chain uses TRBV6-5 and TRBJ1-2; D uncertain. Germline CDR1 is MNHEY and CDR2 is SVGAGI. The CDR3 totals 13 residues. V was pared by 2 bases and J by 6 bases, with 10 bases between.

The chain employs TRBV7-2 and TRBJ1-2, with 10 bases matching TRBD1. CDR1 is SGHTA, CDR2 FQGNSA, per germline. With 6 bases clipped from V and 1 base from J, the junction kept 8 bases outside the gene matches. CDR3 length equals 16 residues. The CDR3 DNA follows: TGTGCCAGCAGTCTGACCGGGACAGGGGTTAACTATGGCTACACCTTC. Its translation: CASSLTGTGVNYGYTF.

As DNA, the CDR3 is TGCAGCGTTGAATCAGGCAGCTCTGGAAACACCATATATTTT. Encoded protein: CSVESGSSGNTIYF. The chain employs TRBV29-1 and TRBJ1-3, with no clear D. The germline gives CDR1 SQVTM, CDR2 ANQGSEA. The CDR3 is made up of 14 amino acids. Deletions cut 2 bases from V and 0 bases from J, with 8 bases between.

The chain has TRBV5-1 and TRBJ1-1; D is unresolved. The V end was cut by 1 base, the J end by 1 base, with 8 bases between. The germline gives CDR1 SGHRS, CDR2 YFSETQ. The CDR3 is 14 amino acids. The CDR3 DNA reads TGCGCCAGCAGCTTGTTCGCGGAGAACACTGAAGCTTTCTTT. This gives the protein CASSLFAENTEAFF.

V is TRBV29-1 and J is TRBJ2-1; D may be TRBD1 or TRBD2 (5 bases each). V was pared by 2 bases and J by 4 bases, with 18 bases between. The V gene's germline CDR1 is SQVTM and CDR2 ANQGSEA. The CDR3 has 16 residues. CDR3 sequence: CSVESWGSSTYNEQFF. In DNA, the CDR3 is TGCAGCGTTGAATCTTGGGGGTCCTCAACTTACAATGAGCAGTTCTTC.

The V gene is TRBV14, the J gene TRBJ2-7; possibly TRBD1 or TRBD2 for D (5 bases each). V was trimmed by 6 bases and J by 3 bases, leaving 15 bases between them. The CDR3 is 14 residues long. The germline V gene encodes CDR1 SGHDN and CDR2 FVKESK. CDR3 bases: TGTGCCAGCAGTCCCGGGACCGTGAGCTACGAGCAGTACTTC. Protein sequence: CASSPGTVSYEQYF.

The rearrangement joins TRBV19 to TRBJ1-1; D call uncertain. The germline CDR1 and CDR2 sequences are LNHDA and SQIVND (reference sequence). Trimming took 0 bases from V and 1 from J, leaving 6 bases between them. CDR3 size: 14 residues. In DNA, the CDR3 is TGTGCCAGTAGTATAGATCGGGGGAACACTGAAGCTTTCTTT. This codes for CASSIDRGNTEAFF.

CDR3 protein: CASSLTSGPYNEQFF. The DNA for the CDR3 is TGTGCCAGCAGCCTAACTAGCGGGCCTTACAATGAGCAGTTCTTC. The chain combines TRBV7-7 with TRBJ2-1; 9 positions agree with TRBD2. This CDR3 has 15 residues. Germline lookup yields CDR1 SSHAT and CDR2 FNYEAQ (reference sequence). V gave up 5 bases and J gave up 4 bases; unmatched junction bases: 6.

The chain combines TRBV6-1 with TRBJ2-2, with D unresolved. This CDR3 is 14 amino acids long. V lost 10 bases and J lost 0, with 12 bases in between. Germline V gene data show CDR1 as MNHNS and CDR2 as SASEGT. The CDR3 nucleotides are TGTGCCACCCTGTTTGGGGCGAACACCGGGGAGCTGTTTTTT. It yields the protein CATLFGANTGELFF.

The count of this clone is one. The chain couples TRBV6-1 to TRBJ2-5; 7 bases agree with TRBD1. Germline V gene sequence: CDR1 MNHNS, CDR2 SASEGT. The CDR3 covers 14 residues. V lost 5 bases and J lost 7; bases outside the gene matches: 10. The CDR3 coding sequence is TGTGCCAGCAGTCCCGGGACAGCCCCAGGGACCCAGTACTTC. The encoded protein is CASSPGTAPGTQYF.

The V call is TRBV4-2, the J call TRBJ2-2, with TRBD2 matching 8 bases. Looked up from germline, CDR1 is LGHNA and CDR2 is YNFKEQ. V shed 0 bases, J shed 3 bases, and the junction held 9 bases outside the gene matches. The length of the CDR3 is 18 residues. The CDR3 here is CASSQELPRGVYTGELFF. CDR3 in DNA: TGTGCCAGCAGCCAAGAGTTACCGCGGGGGGTTTACACCGGGGAGCTGTTTTTT.

The chain carries TRBV7-3 and TRBJ2-1; tentatively, D is TRBD1 or TRBD2 (5 bases each). The CDR3 has 15 residues. Germline V gene lookup returns CDR1 SGHTA and CDR2 FQGTGA. Between the trimmed V and J ends, which lost 5 bases and 10 bases, there was a span of 21 bases. CDR3 nucleotide sequence: TGTGCCAGCAGCCTAAATCAGGCAGGGACGGACGAGCAGTTCTTC. This sequence encodes CASSLNQAGTDEQFF. The full variable domain, in which reference TRBV7-3 and TRBJ2-1 provide the parts outside the CDR3, is GAGVSQTPSNKVTEKGKYVELRCDPISGHTALYWYRQSLGQGPEFLIYFQGTGAADDSGLPNDRFFAVRPEGSVSTLKIQRTERGDSAVYLCASSLNQAGTDEQFFGPGTRLTVL.

The genes are TRBV2 and TRBJ1-5, with 11 nucleotides matching TRBD1. Germline CDR1 and CDR2: SNHLY and FYNNEI. This CDR3 region has 15 residues. The J segment lost 9 bases and the V segment lost 1 base, leaving 5 bases of the junction unmatched. CDR3 in DNA: TGTGCCAGCAGTGAAGAACGGACAGGGGGCCGGCCCCAGCATTTT. It specifies CASSEERTGGRPQHF.

The V gene is TRBV25-1, the J gene TRBJ2-5; D unclear. There are 13 residues in the CDR3. Germline CDR1 reads MGHDK; CDR2 reads SYGVNS. Trimming cost V 8 bases and J 4 bases, with 14 bases left between them. CDR3 nucleotide sequence: TGTGCCAGCTCTGAAGGGAACGCAGAGACCCAGTACTTC. It encodes CASSEGNAETQYF.

V is TRBV4-3 and J is TRBJ2-7; 10 bases fit TRBD2. Germline CDR1 is LGHNA and CDR2 is YSLEER. CDR3 length: 18 amino acids. J lost 0 bases, V lost 0 bases, and 8 bases had no gene match. The CDR3 sequence is CASSQDPPSGGYSYEQYF. The CDR3 DNA follows: TGCGCCAGCAGCCAAGATCCCCCTAGCGGGGGATACTCCTACGAGCAGTACTTC.

V gene TRBV4-2 combines with J gene TRBJ1-3, with D possibly being TRBD1 (5 bases). This CDR3 region has 14 residues. Germline V gene lookup returns CDR1 LGHNA and CDR2 YNFKEQ. Between the trimmed V and J ends, which lost 4 bases and 8 bases, there was a span of 15 bases. The CDR3 protein is CASSRDFGRDTIYF. In DNA, the CDR3 is TGTGCCAGCAGCCGGGACTTCGGAAGAGACACCATATATTTT.

The genes are TRBV29-1 and TRBJ1-4; tentatively, D is TRBD1 (5 bases). V was shortened by 4 bases and J by 3 bases, with 9 bases between the two germline ends. CDR3 length: 13 residues. Germline-derived CDR1 and CDR2 are SQVTM and ANQGSEA. CDR3 DNA sequence: TGCAGCGTTGGCAGGGACCCTAATGAAAAACTGTTTTTT. Translated: CSVGRDPNEKLFF.

This chain joins TRBV7-2 and TRBJ1-5; possibly TRBD1 for D (5 bases). Germline assignment: CDR1 SGHTA and CDR2 FQGNSA. This CDR3 is built from 15 residues. V shed 5 bases and J shed 0 bases, with 11 bases lying between them. CDR3 DNA sequence: TGTGCCAGCAGCCAGTCGGGGGTTAGCAATCAGCCCCAGCATTTT. Translating it yields CASSQSGVSNQPQHF.

The sample holds one count of this clone. The chain combines TRBV5-1 with TRBJ2-7, with a tentative D call TRBD2 (5 bases). CDR3 size: 12 residues. Looked up from germline, CDR1 is SGHRS and CDR2 is YFSETQ. Trimming cost V 0 bases and J 7 bases, with 8 bases left between them. The CDR3 DNA sequence: TGCGCCAGCAGCTTGGACGGCGGGGAGCAGTACTTC. This translates into CASSLDGGEQYF. The full variable domain, with the rest looked up from reference TRBV5-1 and TRBJ2-7, is KAGVTQTPRYLIKTRGQQVTLSCSPISGHRSVSWYQQTPGQGLQFLFEYFSETQRNKGNFPGRFSGRQFSNSRSEMNVSTLELGDSALYLCASSLDGGEQYFGPGTRLTVT.